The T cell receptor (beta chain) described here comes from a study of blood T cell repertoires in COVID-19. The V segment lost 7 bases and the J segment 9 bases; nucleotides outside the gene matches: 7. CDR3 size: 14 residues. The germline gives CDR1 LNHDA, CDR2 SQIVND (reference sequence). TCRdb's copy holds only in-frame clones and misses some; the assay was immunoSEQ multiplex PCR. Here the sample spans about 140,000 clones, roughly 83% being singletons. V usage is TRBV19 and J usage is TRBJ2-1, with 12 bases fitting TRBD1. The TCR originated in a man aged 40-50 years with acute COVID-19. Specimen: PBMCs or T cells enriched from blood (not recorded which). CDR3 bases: TGTGCCAGTAACTTCGGGACAGGGGGCGGTGAGCAGTTCTTC. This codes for CASNFGTGGGEQFF.